This T cell receptor beta chain was sequenced during a study of OX40 agonist ivuxolimab in advanced cancers. Study-wide context: Ivuxolimab, which is an agonistic anti-OX40 (CD134) antibody, was administered to the patients. Whole-study findings and limits: At 0.1 to 3.0 mg/kg and by week 6, CD4+ and CD8+ T cells in the blood had expanded clonally. The authors did not determine the antigen specificity of the expanded peripheral T cells.

Peripheral blood came from all dose cohorts at three timepoints. Germline loops: CDR1 MGHRA, CDR2 YSYEKL. This CDR3 is built from 16 residues. The V and J ends lost 3 bases and 4 bases, in that order; junction bases with no gene match: 11. Profiled with immunoSEQ multiplex PCR; TCRdb holds only in-frame clones, not every one. Of under 45,000 clones listed, about 74% are singletons. A remark on this clone: No antigen is known for it.

Sequenced here: CD4+ or CD8+ T cells sorted from blood, sampled in a trial of the OX40 agonist ivuxolimab. The clonotype comes from an adult with an advanced solid tumor such as melanoma, head and neck, liver or kidney cancer. The chain has TRBV4-1 and TRBJ2-5; 7 nucleotides agree with TRBD1. This CDR3 reads CASSHLTGKVPETQYF. DNA for the CDR3: TGCGCCAGCAGCCACCTGACAGGGAAGGTTCCAGAGACCCAGTACTTC.